Shown below are 19 T cell receptor beta chains from a single sample sequenced in a study of blood T cell repertoires in COVID-19. Assay: immunoSEQ multiplex PCR; the TCRdb copy retains only in-frame clones and omits some. Here the sample spans 230,000 or so clones, 65% to 85% being singletons. The material sequenced was PBMCs or T cells enriched from blood (not recorded which). The origin of the receptors is a man aged 45-60 years who had recovered from COVID-19.

This clone was detected once. The chain is built from TRBV5-3 and TRBJ2-7; D might be TRBD1 (5 bases). TRBV5-3 is classed as an ORF, of uncertain function. V dropped 1 base and J dropped 3 bases, with 14 bases sitting between them. CDR3 length equals 15 residues. CDR3 in DNA: TGTGCCAGAAGCTTGAGGCCAGGGAAGGGCTACGAGCAGTACTTC. Translating gives CARSLRPGKGYEQYF.

The rearrangement joins TRBV3-1 (or the pseudogene TRBV3-2) to TRBJ1-4; no firm D call. V shed 4 bases and J shed 10 bases, with 16 bases lying between them. This CDR3 has 14 amino acids. Germline assignment: CDR1 LGHDT and CDR2 YNNKEL (reference sequence). The CDR3 loop is CASSPIGGEAKLFF. CDR3 nucleotide sequence: TGTGCCAGCAGCCCGATTGGTGGGGAGGCAAAACTGTTTTTT.

The chain's CDR3 is CASSDGDSNQPQHF. In DNA, the CDR3 is TGTGCCAGCAGCGACGGGGATAGCAATCAGCCCCAGCATTTT. The chain carries TRBV2 and TRBJ1-5; no definite D call. This CDR3 region has 14 residues. Germline-derived CDR1 and CDR2 are SNHLY and FYNNEI. Trimming left V 6 bases short and J 0 bases short, with 9 bases between.

J is TRBJ1-1 and V is TRBV11-3, with 9 positions matching TRBD1. The J segment lost 4 bases and the V segment lost 5 bases, leaving 8 bases of the junction unmatched. The CDR3 covers 15 residues. The germline gives CDR1 SGHNT, CDR2 YENEEA. Here the CDR3 DNA reads TGTGCCAGCAGCCGTACCGGGACAGGGTCCACTGAAGCTTTCTTT. This encodes CASSRTGTGSTEAFF.

The CDR3 sequence: CASSPSQGGIGELFF. CDR3 sequence (DNA): TGTGCCAGCAGCCCCAGTCAGGGAGGAATCGGGGAGCTGTTTTTT. The rearrangement links TRBV11-3 to TRBJ2-2; a weak D match, TRBD2 (6 bases). The germline V gene has CDR1 SGHNT and CDR2 YENEEA. V dropped 5 bases and J dropped 7 bases, with 17 bases sitting between them. This CDR3 is built from 15 residues.

This clone was counted a few times. CDR3 sequence: CASSLNPDRPYGYTF. The CDR3 DNA follows: TGTGCCAGCAGCTTAAATCCGGACAGACCCTATGGCTACACCTTC. This chain connects TRBV7-8 to TRBJ1-2, with D perhaps TRBD1 (6 bases). The V end was cut by 2 bases, the J end by 4 bases, with 14 bases between. The CDR3 spans 15 residues. Looked up from germline, CDR1 is SGHVS and CDR2 is FQNEAQ.

A few counts support this clone. The chain couples TRBV5-1 to TRBJ2-2, with D perhaps matching TRBD2 (6 bases). The V and J ends lost 4 bases and 7 bases respectively, with 17 bases between them. The CDR3 is 15 amino acids. In germline, CDR1 is SGHRS, CDR2 YFSETQ. CDR3 amino acids: CASSPTGLLGGELFF. CDR3 DNA: TGCGCCAGCAGCCCCACGGGACTCCTTGGCGGGGAGCTGTTTTTT.

The rearrangement links TRBV29-1 to TRBJ2-7; TRBD1 matches at 10 bases. V lost 1 base, J lost 0 bases, and 3 bases stayed unmatched. CDR3 length: 15 residues. The germline V gene has CDR1 SQVTM and CDR2 ANQGSEA. The CDR3 spells CSVEGRQGASYEQYF. The CDR3 nucleotides are TGCAGCGTTGAAGGGCGACAGGGGGCCTCCTACGAGCAGTACTTC.

This clone was observed a few times. DNA for the CDR3: TGTGCCAGCAGCGTACAGGGGAACATGAACACTGAAGCTTTCTTT. Translated: CASSVQGNMNTEAFF. The V gene is TRBV3-1 (or the pseudogene TRBV3-2), the J gene TRBJ1-1, with 7 nucleotides matching TRBD1. With 5 bases clipped from V and 0 bases from J, the junction kept 6 bases outside the gene matches. The CDR3 has 15 residues. Germline V gives CDR1 LGHDT, CDR2 YNNKEL (reference sequence).

The rearrangement links TRBV6-5 to TRBJ2-7; D is perhaps TRBD1 (5 bases). The CDR3 loop spans 15 amino acids. V was clipped by 7 bases and J by 3 bases, with 19 bases between them. Per the germline V gene, CDR1 is MNHEY and CDR2 is SVGAGI. The CDR3 region has the DNA TGTGCCAGCACCCCTTCCCCAGGGCATTACTACGAGCAGTACTTC. Residues: CASTPSPGHYYEQYF.

The chain recombines TRBV19 with TRBJ1-2; TRBD1 is a possible D gene (5 bases). Germline CDR1 LNHDA, CDR2 SQIVND (reference sequence). The CDR3 covers 14 residues. V lost 7 bases and J 3 bases, leaving 15 bases between the germline ends. The CDR3 bases are TGTGCCAGTACCGGGGGGAGTCGGGACTATGGCTACACCTTC. Amino acids: CASTGGSRDYGYTF.

The chain employs TRBV7-8 and TRBJ2-7; possible D gene TRBD2, 5 bases. Germline lookup yields CDR1 SGHVS and CDR2 FQNEAQ. Trimming took 8 bases from V and 5 from J, leaving 25 bases between them. The length of the CDR3 is 16 residues. Here the CDR3 DNA reads TGTGCCAGCGCGTCCCCGCGCGGGTTAGATGTTGACGAGCAGTACTTC. It is translated as CASASPRGLDVDEQYF.

The V and J genes are TRBV3-1 (or the pseudogene TRBV3-2) and TRBJ2-3, with D perhaps TRBD2 (6 bases). The germline CDR1 and CDR2 sequences are LGHDT and YNNKEL (reference sequence). The V end was cut by 1 base, the J end by 8 bases, with 13 bases between. CDR3 length: 14 amino acids. The CDR3 DNA is TGTGCCAGCAGCCAAGGAGGCGGGGTAGGTACGCAGTATTTT. Its translation: CASSQGGGVGTQYF.

The rearrangement links TRBV9 to TRBJ2-5; a weak D match, TRBD2 (6 bases). This CDR3 is 15 amino acids long. Germline-derived CDR1 and CDR2 are SGDLS and YYNGEE. The V end was cut by 0 bases, the J end by 0 bases, with 9 bases between. The CDR3 nucleotides are TGTGCCAGCAGCGTAGCCCCGGGGGACCAAGAGACCCAGTACTTC. Protein product: CASSVAPGDQETQYF.

The chain has TRBV4-2 and TRBJ1-3; D uncertain. Trimming stripped 4 bases from V and 0 bases from J, with 4 bases between. The CDR3 is 13 amino acids. Per germline, CDR1 LGHNA and CDR2 YNFKEQ. The chain's CDR3 is CASSPNSGNTIYF. The DNA for the CDR3 is TGTGCCAGCAGCCCCAACTCTGGAAACACCATATATTTT.

The V call is TRBV11-2, the J call TRBJ2-2, with D possibly matching TRBD1 (7 bases). Germline assignment: CDR1 SGHAT and CDR2 FQNNGV. Trimming took off 3 bases at V and 5 bases at J, with 13 bases between the two ends. This CDR3 region has 15 residues. CDR3 sequence: CASSFSSGGTGELFF. CDR3 sequence (DNA): TGTGCCAGCAGCTTCTCGTCAGGGGGGACCGGGGAGCTGTTTTTT.

This clone was detected only a few times. Here the CDR3 DNA reads TGTGCCAGTGCCACTAGCGGCGACACCGGGGAGCTGTTTTTT. This encodes CASATSGDTGELFF. V is TRBV28 and J is TRBJ2-2; 8 bases align to TRBD2. Per the germline V gene, CDR1 is MDHEN and CDR2 is SYDVKM. V was pared by 9 bases and J by 3 bases, with 6 bases of the junction left unmatched. The CDR3 loop spans 14 amino acids.

The V gene is TRBV23-1, the J gene TRBJ1-2; 9 nucleotides align to TRBD1. TRBV23-1 is noted as an ORF with a role that remains uncertain. CDR3 size: 14 residues. V was clipped by 4 bases and J by 8 bases; unmatched bases: 8. The CDR3 protein is CASSLPGQGLGYTF. The CDR3 nucleotides read TGCGCCAGCAGTCTACCGGGACAGGGCTTGGGCTACACCTTC.

The rearrangement joins TRBV7-2 to TRBJ1-6, with D possibly matching TRBD1 (5 bases). The germline V and J ends were trimmed by 2 bases and 7 bases, with 12 bases remaining between them. The CDR3 consists of 15 residues. Looked up from germline, CDR1 is SGHTA and CDR2 is FQGNSA. The CDR3 DNA follows: TGTGCCAGCAGCTTACCTGGACAACGGAATTCACCCCTCCACTTT. Its protein product is CASSLPGQRNSPLHF.